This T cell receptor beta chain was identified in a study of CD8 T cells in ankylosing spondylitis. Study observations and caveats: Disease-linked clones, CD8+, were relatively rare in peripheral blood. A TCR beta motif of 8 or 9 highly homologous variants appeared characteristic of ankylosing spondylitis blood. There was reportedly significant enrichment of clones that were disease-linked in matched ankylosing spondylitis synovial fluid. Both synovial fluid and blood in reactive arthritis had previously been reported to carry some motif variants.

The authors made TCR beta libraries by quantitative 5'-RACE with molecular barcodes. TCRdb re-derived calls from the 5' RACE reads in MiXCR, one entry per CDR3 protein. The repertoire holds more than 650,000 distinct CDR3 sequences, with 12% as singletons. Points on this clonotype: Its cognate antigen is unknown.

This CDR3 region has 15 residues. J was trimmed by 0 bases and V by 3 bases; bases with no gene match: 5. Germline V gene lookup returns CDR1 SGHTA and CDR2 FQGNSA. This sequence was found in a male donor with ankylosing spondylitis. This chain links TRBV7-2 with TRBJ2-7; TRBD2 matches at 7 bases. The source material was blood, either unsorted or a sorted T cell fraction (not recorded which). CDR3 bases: TGTGCCAGCAGCTTTTTGCGGGAGCTCTCCTACGAGCAGTACTTC. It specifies CASSFLRELSYEQYF.